This T cell receptor (beta chain) was found in a study of identical twins. TCRdb used MiXCR to reprocess the 5' RACE reads, holding one entry per CDR3 protein. This table holds under 300,000 distinct CDR3 sequences, approximately 11% found once. A few counts support this clonotype. This CDR3 is 18 amino acids long. J was trimmed by 3 bases and V by 0 bases; bases with no gene match: 10. The V gene's germline CDR1 is DFQATT and CDR2 SNEGSKA (reference sequence). The same data also contributed to another study, on yellow fever vaccine responses in identical twins.

The clonotype originates from a woman aged 18-29 years in good health. What was sequenced was memory (CD45RO+) T cells sorted from blood. V gene TRBV20-1 combines with J gene TRBJ2-6, with 8 nucleotides matching TRBD1. CDR3 coding DNA: TGCAGTGCTAGAGACCCCGGGACAGGTATAGGTGGGGCCAACGTCCTGACTTTC. It encodes CSARDPGTGIGGANVLTF.